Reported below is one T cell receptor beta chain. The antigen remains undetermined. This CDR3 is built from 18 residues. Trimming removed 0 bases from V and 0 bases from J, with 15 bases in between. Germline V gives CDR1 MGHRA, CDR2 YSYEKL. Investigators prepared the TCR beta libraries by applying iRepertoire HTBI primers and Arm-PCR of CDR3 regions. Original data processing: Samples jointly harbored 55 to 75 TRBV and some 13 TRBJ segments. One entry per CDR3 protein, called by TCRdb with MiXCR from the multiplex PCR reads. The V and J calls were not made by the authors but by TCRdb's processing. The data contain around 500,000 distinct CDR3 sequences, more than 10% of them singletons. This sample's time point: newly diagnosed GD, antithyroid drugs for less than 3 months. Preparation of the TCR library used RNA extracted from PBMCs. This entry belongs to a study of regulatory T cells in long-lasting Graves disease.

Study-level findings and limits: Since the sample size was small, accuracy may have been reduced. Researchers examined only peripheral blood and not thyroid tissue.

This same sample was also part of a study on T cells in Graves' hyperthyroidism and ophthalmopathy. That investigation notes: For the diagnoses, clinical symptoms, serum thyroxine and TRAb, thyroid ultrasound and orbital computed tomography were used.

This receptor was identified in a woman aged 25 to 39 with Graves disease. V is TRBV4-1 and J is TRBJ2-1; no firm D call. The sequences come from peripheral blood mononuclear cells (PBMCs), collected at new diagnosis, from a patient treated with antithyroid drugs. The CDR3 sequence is CASSQDIPLLSSYNEQFF. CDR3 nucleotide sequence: TGCGCCAGCAGCCAAGATATCCCGCTCCTCAGCTCCTACAATGAGCAGTTCTTC.